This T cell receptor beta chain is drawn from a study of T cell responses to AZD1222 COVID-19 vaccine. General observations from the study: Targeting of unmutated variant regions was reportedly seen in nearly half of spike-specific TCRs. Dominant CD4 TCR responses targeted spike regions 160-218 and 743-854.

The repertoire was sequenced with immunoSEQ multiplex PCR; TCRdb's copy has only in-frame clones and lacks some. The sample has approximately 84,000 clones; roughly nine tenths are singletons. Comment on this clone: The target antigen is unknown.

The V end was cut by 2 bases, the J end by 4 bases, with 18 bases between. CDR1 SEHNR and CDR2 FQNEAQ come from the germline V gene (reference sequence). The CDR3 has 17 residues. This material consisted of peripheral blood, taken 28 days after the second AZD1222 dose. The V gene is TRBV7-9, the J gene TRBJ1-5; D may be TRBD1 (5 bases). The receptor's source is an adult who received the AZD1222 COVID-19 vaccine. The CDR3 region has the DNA TGTGCCAGCAGCTTATCATCTGCTCCGTGGGGGAATCAGCCCCAGCATTTT. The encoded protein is CASSLSSAPWGNQPQHF.